A selection of T cell receptor beta chains follows, all from one sample in a study of shared clonotypes between healthy human individuals. Some clones are missing from TCRdb's copy, which holds only in-frame ones; the method was immunoSEQ multiplex PCR. The sample consists of millions of clones, approximately 94% of them appearing once. Specimen: naive CD8+ T cells from PBMCs. Every receptor here comes from a man aged 18 to 29 in good health. Some clones in this sample may be carry-over from other donors' samples. Each CDR3 is given with its conserved first and last residue. The D gene is left open where the match is weak.

V	D	J	CDR3	DNA
TRBV28	-	TRBJ2-6	CAILSGTISGANVLTF	TGTGCCATACTCTCCGGGACCATATCTGGGGCCAACGTCCTGACTTTC
TRBV2	-	TRBJ2-3	CASSEDTQYF	TGTGCCAGCAGTGAGGATACGCAGTATTTT
TRBV4-1	-	TRBJ1-2	CASSQESGTESNYGYTF	TGCGCCAGCAGCCAAGAGTCTGGGACGGAGAGTAACTATGGCTACACCTTC
TRBV19	-	TRBJ2-7	CASSLDSYEQYF	TGTGCCAGTAGTCTCGACAGCTACGAGCAGTACTTC
TRBV5-1	-	TRBJ2-7	CASSLGPGTPYEQYF	TGCGCCAGCAGCTTGGGCCCCGGGACCCCCTACGAGCAGTACTTC
TRBV25-1	-	TRBJ2-7	CASSELGATGEQYF	TGTGCCAGCAGTGAATTAGGGGCGACGGGGGAGCAGTACTTC
TRBV7-2	-	TRBJ1-4	CASSLVDRGGTRKLFF	TGTGCCAGCAGCTTAGTGGACCGCGGGGGGACCCGGAAACTGTTTTTT
TRBV4-1	-	TRBJ1-5	CASSQDPPGPQHF	TGCGCCAGCAGCCAAGATCCCCCGGGGCCCCAGCATTTT
TRBV28	-	TRBJ1-1	CASSLGGGNTEAFF	TGTGCCAGCAGTTTAGGTGGAGGGAACACTGAAGCTTTCTTT
TRBV7-9	-	TRBJ2-7	CASSSIRSPREQYF	TGTGCCAGCAGCTCCATCCGATCTCCCCGCGAGCAGTACTTC
TRBV19	TRBD2	TRBJ2-1	CASRPVAGLYNEQFF	TGTGCCAGTCGACCGGTAGCGGGATTGTACAATGAGCAGTTCTTC
TRBV5-1	-	TRBJ1-1	CASSLAGYGEAFF	TGCGCCAGCAGCTTGGCAGGTTACGGTGAAGCTTTCTTT
TRBV28	-	TRBJ1-1	CASSSWGGNTEAFF	TGTGCCAGCAGTTCCTGGGGGGGGAACACTGAAGCTTTCTTT
TRBV2	-	TRBJ2-4	CASSEQGIIAKNIQYF	TGTGCCAGCAGTGAACAGGGGATAATAGCCAAAAACATTCAGTACTTC
TRBV13	-	TRBJ2-5	CASSLGGTGLQETQYF	TGTGCCAGCAGCTTGGGTGGAACAGGACTACAAGAGACCCAGTACTTC
TRBV27	-	TRBJ2-7	CASSLRYSYEQYF	TGTGCCAGCAGTTTAAGGTATTCCTACGAGCAGTACTTC
TRBV6-6	-	TRBJ1-1	CASSYLTASNTEAFF	TGTGCCAGCAGTTACCTCACAGCTTCGAACACTGAAGCTTTCTTT